This T cell receptor beta chain was recorded in a study of shared clonotypes between healthy human individuals. Remarks on this clone: Its antigen is unidentified.

Healthy and HIV-negative, the adult donors had no recent acute infections or vaccinations. Method: immunoSEQ multiplex PCR; TCRdb's copy keeps in-frame clones and lacks some. Of about 1,500,000 clones in the sample, roughly 96% were seen once. Study results and limitations: Sequencing depth was expected to affect clonotype sharing among donors. Although depth was large, rarefaction showed that sequencing of the sorted subsets was incomplete. Naive CD4 clonotypes overlapped across a handful of donors at about 5.3%.

Looked up from germline, CDR1 is SGHKS and CDR2 is YYEKEE (reference sequence). There are 12 residues in the CDR3. V shed 4 bases and J shed 13 bases, with 17 bases lying between them. The clonotype was recovered from a man aged 30-40 years in good health. J is TRBJ1-2 and V is TRBV5-5; D might be TRBD1 (6 bases). Input material: naive CD4+ T cells sorted from blood. Stated subset: CD45RA+ positively selected. The CDR3 is CASSQGTFGGTF. The CDR3 nucleotides read TGTGCCAGCAGCCAGGGGACATTCGGCGGCACCTTC.